This T cell receptor beta chain was sequenced in a study of T cell responses to AZD1222 COVID-19 vaccine. This CDR3 has 15 residues. CDR1 is MDHEN, CDR2 SYDVKM, per germline. V was cut by 5 bases and J by 3 bases, with 14 bases left in between. The table came from immunoSEQ multiplex PCR; TCRdb's copy has only in-frame clones and leaves some out. Altogether around 150,000 clones are present, about 94% being singletons, with the ten largest covering roughly 4%. Second-dose groups at about 4 or about 12 weeks were pooled. The material sequenced was peripheral blood, taken 28 days after the second AZD1222 dose. The chain recombines TRBV28 with TRBJ1-5; D remains unclear. The receptor was derived from an adult who received the AZD1222 COVID-19 vaccine. This CDR3 is CASSGAREVNQPQHF. The CDR3 nucleotides read TGTGCCAGCAGTGGCGCCCGGGAGGTCAATCAGCCCCAGCATTTT.